The sequence of this T cell receptor (beta chain) was determined in a study of T cell repertoires in cytomegalovirus infection. The study, taken as a whole, reports: HLA-C-restricted CMV clonotypes gave the most frequent clonotype in two of eight donors.

TCRdb analysed the reads with MiXCR anew, one entry per CDR3 protein. Counted here are over 100,000 distinct CDR3 sequences, over 9% occurring once; the ten biggest clones make up about 32%. Germline CDR1 SNHLY, CDR2 FYNNEI. The trim removed 6 bases at V and 7 bases at J, leaving 17 bases unmatched. This CDR3 has 18 amino acids. In its sample, this clonotype was seen a few times. The target antigen is unknown. Source material: PBMCs, sequenced either directly or after in vitro stimulation (not recorded which). The receptor was derived from a human donor in good health (CMV status not recorded). Some clones in this sample may be carry-over from other donors' samples. The rearrangement joins TRBV2 to TRBJ2-4; 11 positions agree with TRBD2. The CDR3 DNA reads TGTGCCAGCAGAGCGACCGGGACTAGCGGATACCAAAGGAACATTCAGTACTTC. Translating it yields CASRATGTSGYQRNIQYF.